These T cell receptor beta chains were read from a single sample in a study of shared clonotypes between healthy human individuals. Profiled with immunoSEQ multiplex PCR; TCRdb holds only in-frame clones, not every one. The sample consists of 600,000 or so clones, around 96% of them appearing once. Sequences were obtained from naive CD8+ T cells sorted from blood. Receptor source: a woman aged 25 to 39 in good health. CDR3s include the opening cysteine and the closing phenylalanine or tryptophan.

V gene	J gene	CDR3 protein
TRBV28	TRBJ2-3	CASRDLADTQYF
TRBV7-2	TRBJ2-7	CATTGTDLYEQYF
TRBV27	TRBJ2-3	CASTRPGRPDTQYF
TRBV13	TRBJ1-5	CASSTGGKEPQHF
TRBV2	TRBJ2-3	CVSRRERDSTDTQYF
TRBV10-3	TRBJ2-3	CAISESRGNGGLSTDTQYF
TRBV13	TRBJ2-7	CASSRGSSYEQYF
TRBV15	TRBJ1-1	CASRGPQLTMNTEAFF
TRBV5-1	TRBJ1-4	CASSLDGQKEKLFF
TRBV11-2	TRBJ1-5	CASSLGGPEGDPQHF
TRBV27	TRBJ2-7	CASSLTGAVNEQYF
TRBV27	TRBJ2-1	CASSTREVVYNEQFF
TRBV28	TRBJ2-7	CASTAGGSGEQYF
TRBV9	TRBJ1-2	CASSRTGEFGGYTF
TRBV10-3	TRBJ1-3	CAISESGSGNTIYF
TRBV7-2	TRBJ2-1	CASSLGGSGIQPNEQFF
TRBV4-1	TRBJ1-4	CASSPRPGQGEGDEEKLFF
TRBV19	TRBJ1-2	CASSIDAEIYGYTF
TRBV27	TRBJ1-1	CASWGLGAIFEAFF
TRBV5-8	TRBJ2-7	CASSLGGPYEQYF
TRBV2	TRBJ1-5	CASRRAGDSSNQPQHF
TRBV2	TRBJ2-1	CASKEGLAGREQFF
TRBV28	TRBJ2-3	CASSLGVDTQYF
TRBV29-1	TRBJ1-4	CSVNAGLGSEKLFF
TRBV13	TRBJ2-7	CASSLREASYEQYF
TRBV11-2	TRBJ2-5	CASSLLERTEETQYF
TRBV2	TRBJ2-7	CASRQGRSYEQYF
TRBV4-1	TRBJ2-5	CASSDPTGYSETQYF
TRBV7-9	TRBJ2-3	CASSSPLGPGLADTQYF
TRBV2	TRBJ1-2	CASSDGGGYGYTF
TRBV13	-	CASSAMGAGEDEQYF
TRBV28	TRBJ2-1	CASSLSGMAYNEQFF
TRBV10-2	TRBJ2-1	CASSDGTGGYNEQFF
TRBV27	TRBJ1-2	CASSDRVATGTAAYGYTF
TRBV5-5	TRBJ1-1	CASSEFMNTEAFF
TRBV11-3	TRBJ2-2	CASSFRDSDTGELFF
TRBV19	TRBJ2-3	CASSILAGDGTDTQYF
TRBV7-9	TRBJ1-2	CASSRPGQGHGYTF
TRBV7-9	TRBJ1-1	CASSSLRETEAFF